These 5 T cell receptor beta chains were all obtained from the same sample, sequenced in a study. TCRdb re-derived calls from the 5' RACE reads in MiXCR, one entry per CDR3 protein. The table includes under 65,000 distinct CDR3 sequences, 28% detected once. The sample comprised tumor-infiltrating memory CD4+ T cells sorted from the breast tumor. The sample's subset: memory CD4+ T cells, CD4+CD45RO+CD25-. The receptors here all came from a female donor with breast cancer.

The chain recombines TRBV5-6 with TRBJ2-3; D gene uncertain. V lost 2 bases to trimming and J lost 1 base, with 11 bases between them. The CDR3 contains 15 residues. Germline V gene sequence: CDR1 SGHDT, CDR2 YYEEEE. The CDR3 DNA reads TGTGCCAGCAGCTTTGACACCACTGGCACAGATACGCAGTATTTT. It is translated as CASSFDTTGTDTQYF.

V is TRBV25-1 and J is TRBJ2-5, with D perhaps given as TRBD1 or TRBD2 (5 bases each). Trimming removed 3 bases at V and 5 bases at J, with 10 bases between. This CDR3 region has 13 residues. CDR1 is MGHDK and CDR2 is SYGVNS in the germline V gene. The CDR3 sequence is CASSDPGRETQYF. The DNA of the CDR3 is TGTGCCAGCAGTGACCCGGGGCGGGAGACCCAGTACTTC.

V is TRBV6-1 and J is TRBJ2-2; 7 bases are a match to TRBD2. CDR1 is MNHNS, CDR2 SASEGT, per germline. V lost 5 bases and J lost 6; bases outside the gene matches: 6. The CDR3 length is 14 residues. CDR3 region: CASSLGGSAGELFF. The DNA of the CDR3 is TGTGCCAGCAGTTTGGGGGGGTCGGCCGGGGAGCTGTTTTTT.

This chain links TRBV25-1 with TRBJ2-7, with D unclear. The germline CDR1 and CDR2 sequences are MGHDK and SYGVNS. This CDR3 is built from 12 residues. V was trimmed by 4 bases and J by 4 bases, leaving 8 bases between them. The CDR3 reads CASSVDGYEQYF. CDR3 coding DNA: TGTGCCAGCAGTGTGGACGGTTACGAGCAGTACTTC.

This clonotype was recorded a few times. This chain uses TRBV5-1 with TRBJ1-1; D unresolved. V was shortened by 7 bases and J by 3 bases, with 16 bases between the two germline ends. This CDR3 is built from 14 residues. Germline CDR1 is SGHRS and CDR2 is YFSETQ. CDR3 sequence: CASRLGVRDTEAFF. In DNA form, the CDR3 reads TGCGCCAGCCGCCTCGGCGTCCGGGACACTGAAGCTTTCTTT.